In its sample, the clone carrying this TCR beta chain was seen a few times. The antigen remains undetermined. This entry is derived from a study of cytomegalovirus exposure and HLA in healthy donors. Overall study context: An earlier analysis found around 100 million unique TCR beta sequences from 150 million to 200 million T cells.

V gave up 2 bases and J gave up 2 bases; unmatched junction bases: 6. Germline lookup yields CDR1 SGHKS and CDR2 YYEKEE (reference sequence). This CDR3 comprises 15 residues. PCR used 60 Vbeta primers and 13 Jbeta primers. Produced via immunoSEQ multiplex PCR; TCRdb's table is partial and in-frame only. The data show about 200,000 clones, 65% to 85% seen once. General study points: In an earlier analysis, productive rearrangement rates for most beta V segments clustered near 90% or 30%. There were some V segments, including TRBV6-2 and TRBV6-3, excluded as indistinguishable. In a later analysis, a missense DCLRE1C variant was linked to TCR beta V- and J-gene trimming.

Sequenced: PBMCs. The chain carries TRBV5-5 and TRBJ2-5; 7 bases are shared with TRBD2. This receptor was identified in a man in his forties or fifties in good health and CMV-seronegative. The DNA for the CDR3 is TGTGCCAGCAGCTTCGGAGCGGGGCATCAAGAGACCCAGTACTTC. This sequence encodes CASSFGAGHQETQYF. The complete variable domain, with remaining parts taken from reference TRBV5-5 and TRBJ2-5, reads DAGVTQSPTHLIKTRGQQVTLRCSPISGHKSVSWYQQVLGQGPQFIFQYYEKEERGRGNFPDRFSARQFPNYSSELNVNALLLGDSALYLCASSFGAGHQETQYFGPGTRLLVL.